This TCR beta chain was profiled in a study of blood T cell repertoires in COVID-19 (dated by TCRdb to the early 2020s). For the study in its entirety: Collaborator samples came from the United States, Italy and Spain and covered acute and convalescent phases of COVID-19. Subjects who had been exposed to COVID-19, were actively infected with it, or had recovered from it provided the deeply sampled blood TCRbeta repertoires that made up the dataset. Samples came from the ongoing ImmuneRACE study (first 160 participants) plus 1,254 subjects from 6 global collaborators. Where available, HLA class I and class II types were taken from metadata supplied by the sample provider and were not determined by assay-based typing. Sample metadata almost always included a de-identified subject ID, COVID-19 status, age in years and sex. The repertoires were released in a freely available public database intended as a resource for research on the immune response to SARS-CoV-2. The material from the prospective study consisted of cDNA or gDNA derived from T cells, B-cell-depleted T cells, or PBMCs. The full study reports these points: The quantity of clinical and demographic metadata differed by source and by participant and was supplied without curation.

CDR1 and CDR2 are read off the germline V gene as SGHDN and FVKESK. The CDR3 contains 15 residues, cysteine and phenylalanine counted. Of the read, only the CDR3 DNA is kept; its 45 bases are in frame from base 1. V is shortened by 1 base, J by 0 bases, and the region joining them spans 9 bases. In the prospective study, participants were roughly 18 to 90 years old, resided in approximately 22 geographic areas of the United States, and were enrolled through a virtual design. Cohort assignment in the prospective study relied on participant-reported clinical history from a screening survey and a study questionnaire. Mobile phlebotomists in the prospective study collected whole blood, serum and a nasopharyngeal or oropharyngeal swab from every participant. Additional blood draws and questionnaires over an approximately 2-month period could optionally be provided by prospective study participants. Before DNA extraction, blood samples from the prospective study were shipped at room temperature or frozen.

Concerning this clone itself: The target of this receptor is not known. No much larger clone exists at a distance of one base, and base qualities are not known.

The immunoSEQ Assay, a bias-controlled multiplex PCR, was used to amplify TCRbeta CDR3 regions from genomic DNA. In the authors' own workflow: Nucleated cell counts per sample were estimated from amplification of reference gene primers within the assay. To quantify the absolute abundance of each unique TCRbeta CDR3 rearrangement, sequence reads were collapsed and filtered. For each sample, productive Simpson clonality was calculated as the square root of Simpson's diversity index across productive rearrangements. As stored in TCRdb, this immuneACCESS dataset retains in-frame rearrangements with V and J assigned. A fraction of the clones does not appear; measured against another copy, unresolved V genes explain less than half of the discrepancy, and the remainder lacks a known reason. That table is the source of V, J and clone size, and D and trimming were worked out from the DNA. This sample holds around 49,000 clones; about 72% were observed only once. About 5% of the sample is held by the ten biggest clonotypes.

The sample consisted of PBMCs or T cells enriched from blood (not recorded which). The chain joins TRBV14 to TRBJ1-2, with TRBD1 perhaps the D gene, on 5 matching bases. The TCR sequence derives from a woman in her forties or fifties with acute COVID-19. The nucleotide sequence reads as follows: TGTGCCAGCAGCCAAGGGGGCAGGGCTAACTATGGCTACACCTTC. Its protein reads: CASSQGGRANYGYTF.